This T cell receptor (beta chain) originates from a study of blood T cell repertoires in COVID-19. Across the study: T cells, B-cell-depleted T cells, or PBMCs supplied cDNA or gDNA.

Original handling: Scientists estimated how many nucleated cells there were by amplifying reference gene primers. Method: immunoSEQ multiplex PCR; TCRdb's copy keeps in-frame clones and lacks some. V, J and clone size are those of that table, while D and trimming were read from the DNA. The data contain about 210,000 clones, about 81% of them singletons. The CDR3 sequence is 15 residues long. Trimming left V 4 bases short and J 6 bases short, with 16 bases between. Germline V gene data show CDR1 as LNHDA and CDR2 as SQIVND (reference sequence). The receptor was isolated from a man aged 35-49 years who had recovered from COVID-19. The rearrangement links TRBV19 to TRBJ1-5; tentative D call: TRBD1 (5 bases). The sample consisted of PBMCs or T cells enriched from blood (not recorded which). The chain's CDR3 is CASSTQALAGQPQHF. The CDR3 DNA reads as TGTGCCAGTAGTACACAGGCCCTTGCAGGTCAGCCCCAGCATTTT.